This section outlines one TCR beta chain sequence together with its context. Each PCR reaction had synthetic TCR analog templates spiked into it. The table came from immunoSEQ multiplex PCR; TCRdb's copy has only in-frame clones and leaves some out. The data hold roughly 87,000 clones, with roughly 90% observed a single time. These data originate in a study of PD-L1 blockade in urothelial cancer. On the study more broadly: Blood analysis occurred 3 weeks (second dose) and 6 weeks after treatment start.

The ends lost 2 bases at V and 9 bases at J; junction bases unmatched: 8. CDR3 size: 15 residues. Germline values: CDR1 LGHNA, CDR2 YNFKEQ. Sample time point: pretreatment peripheral blood. The patients had locally advanced or metastatic urothelial carcinoma. The study collected 1 to 8 samples per patient, pretreatment and on-treatment. Sequenced here: PBMCs, sampled around atezolizumab (anti-PD-L1) treatment. V and J are TRBV4-2 and TRBJ2-1, with 9 bases aligning to TRBD1. This sequence originates from a woman of 80 years or more with urothelial cancer. CDR3 region: CASSQPGQGIGEQFF. In DNA form, the CDR3 reads TGTGCCAGCAGCCAACCGGGACAGGGTATCGGTGAGCAGTTCTTC.